These 30 T cell receptor beta chains originate from one sample sequenced in a study of STAT5B mutations in CD4+ large granular lymphocyte leukemia. Repertoires were generated with immunoSEQ multiplex PCR, while TCRdb's copy carries only in-frame clones and drops some. This table holds approximately 24,000 clones, 72% found once. The source material was CD4+ T cells from blood buffy coats. These receptors came from a human donor in good health.

The chain couples TRBV2 to TRBJ2-1; 10 bases are shared with TRBD2. This CDR3 has 15 residues. In germline, CDR1 is SNHLY, CDR2 FYNNEI. J lost 7 bases, V lost 9 bases, and 12 bases had no gene match. The DNA for the CDR3 is TGTGCCAGTCACACCATGCGGACTAGCGGAAATGAGCAGTTCTTC. This codes for CASHTMRTSGNEQFF.

The CDR3 here is CASGRTGAKNTEAFF. For the CDR3, the DNA is TGTGCCAGCGGTCGGACAGGGGCAAAAAACACTGAAGCTTTCTTT. The chain is built from TRBV19 and TRBJ1-1; TRBD1 matches at 9 bases. There are 15 residues in the CDR3. Germline assignment: CDR1 LNHDA and CDR2 SQIVND (reference sequence). V was pared by 9 bases and J by 2 bases, with 10 bases of the junction left unmatched.

The V gene is TRBV7-2, the J gene TRBJ2-1; possibly TRBD2 for D (6 bases). Looked up from germline, CDR1 is SGHTA and CDR2 is FQGNSA. This CDR3 has 15 amino acids. V was trimmed by 3 bases and J by 0 bases, leaving 9 bases between them. CDR3 in amino acids: CASSLGGTSYNEQFF. CDR3 sequence (DNA): TGTGCCAGCAGCTTGGGAGGAACCTCCTACAATGAGCAGTTCTTC.

J is TRBJ2-5 and V is TRBV12-5, with TRBD2 matching over 8 bases. This CDR3 spans 15 amino acids. The ends lost 0 bases at V and 5 bases at J; junction bases unmatched: 5. Germline assignment: CDR1 LGHNT and CDR2 FRNRAP. CDR3 DNA: TGTGCTAGTGGTTTGGTATCGGGGGGGGAGGAGACCCAGTACTTC. The encoded protein is CASGLVSGGEETQYF.

The V call is TRBV5-1, the J call TRBJ1-1, with D perhaps matching TRBD1 (5 bases). The V gene lost 1 base and the J gene lost 4 bases, with 11 bases spanning the gap. CDR1 and CDR2 from the germline V gene are SGHRS and YFSETQ. The CDR3 runs to 14 residues. The CDR3, as DNA: TGCGCCAGCAGCTTGTATTCAGGGAGCACTGAAGCTTTCTTT. This encodes CASSLYSGSTEAFF.

V usage is TRBV5-1 and J usage is TRBJ1-5; the D is unclear. Germline V CDR1 and CDR2: SGHRS, YFSETQ. The length of the CDR3 is 13 residues. Trimming pared 1 base from V and 4 bases from J, leaving 6 bases between. Written as DNA, the CDR3 is TGCGCCAGCAGCTTGACAGTAAATCAGCCCCAGCATTTT. Amino acid sequence: CASSLTVNQPQHF.

The DNA of the CDR3 is TGTGCCTGGATTACACCGGGACAGGGGGCGTCCGGGGAGCTGTTTTTT. As protein: CAWITPGQGASGELFF. This chain connects TRBV30 to TRBJ2-2, with 12 positions matching TRBD1. CDR3 length equals 16 residues. V gave up 4 bases and J gave up 6 bases; unmatched junction bases: 9. Germline V CDR1 and CDR2: GTSNPN, SVGIG (reference sequence). The full variable domain, with the rest looked up from reference TRBV30 and TRBJ2-2, is SQTIHQWPATLVQPVGSPLSLECTVEGTSNPNLYWYRQAAGRGLQLLFYSVGIGQISSEVPQNLSASRPQDRQFILSSKKLLLSDSGFYLCAWITPGQGASGELFFGEGSRLTVL.

This clone is labeled medium-sized (0.01 to 0.1%). V and J are TRBV7-2 and TRBJ1-5; TRBD1 aligns across 8 bases. This CDR3 region has 16 residues. Germline CDR1 SGHTA, CDR2 FQGNSA. J lost 4 bases, V lost 4 bases, and 9 bases had no gene match. This CDR3 reads CASSYGRDRLNQPQHF. The CDR3 DNA is TGTGCCAGCAGCTACGGACGGGACAGGCTAAATCAGCCCCAGCATTTT. The entire variable domain, with the rest obtained from reference TRBV7-2 and TRBJ1-5, is as follows: GAGVSQSPSNKVTEKGKDVELRCDPISGHTALYWYRQSLGQGLEFLIYFQGNSAPDKSGLPSDRFSAERTGGSVSTLTIQRTQQEDSAVYLCASSYGRDRLNQPQHFGDGTRLSIL.

The genes are TRBV5-1 and TRBJ2-2; TRBD2 is a possible D gene (6 bases). This CDR3 has 16 residues. From germline, CDR1 is SGHRS and CDR2 YFSETQ. Trimming cost V 4 bases and J 5 bases, with 18 bases left between them. CDR3 nucleotide sequence: TGCGCCAGCAGCCCGGGCGATTTTGGGGGGACCGGGGAGCTGTTTTTT. It yields the protein CASSPGDFGGTGELFF. The variable domain in full, completed from reference TRBV5-1 and TRBJ2-2, reads KAGVTQTPRYLIKTRGQQVTLSCSPISGHRSVSWYQQTPGQGLQFLFEYFSETQRNKGNFPGRFSGRQFSNSRSEMNVSTLELGDSALYLCASSPGDFGGTGELFFGEGSRLTVL.

This clone was counted only a few times. The sample carries other DNA sequences with the same CDR3. The CDR3 reads CASSETGGQPQHF. Here the CDR3 DNA reads TGTGCCAGCAGTGAAACGGGGGGGCAGCCCCAGCATTTT. V usage is TRBV2 and J usage is TRBJ1-5; tentative D call: TRBD1 (5 bases). Looked up from germline, CDR1 is SNHLY and CDR2 is FYNNEI. V shed 2 bases and J shed 7 bases, with 9 bases lying between them. The CDR3 runs 13 residues.

This clone is labeled as medium-sized. The rearrangement joins TRBV7-9 to TRBJ2-7; D gene unclear. The CDR3 is 11 residues long. In germline, CDR1 is SEHNR, CDR2 FQNEAQ (reference sequence). Trimming removed 4 bases at V and 3 bases at J, with 4 bases between. DNA of the CDR3: TGTGCCAGCAGCTCTAACTACGAGCAGTACTTC. It encodes CASSSNYEQYF.

V gene TRBV7-9 combines with J gene TRBJ1-6; the D gene is possibly TRBD1 (5 bases). CDR3 length: 16 residues. Germline CDR1 is SEHNR and CDR2 is FQNEAQ (reference sequence). V lost 5 bases and J 7 bases, leaving 18 bases between the germline ends. CDR3 residues: CASSPPGRGTNSPLHF. The CDR3 DNA follows: TGTGCCAGCAGCCCCCCGGGCCGGGGGACCAATTCACCCCTCCACTTT.

The chain is built from TRBV2 and TRBJ1-5; the D gene is possibly TRBD1 (6 bases). The CDR3 totals 12 residues. V was cut by 8 bases and J by 15 bases, with 20 bases left in between. The germline gives CDR1 SNHLY, CDR2 FYNNEI. The CDR3 region has the DNA TGTGCCAGCGGAGGGGGGTCCCCGGGGGCGCATTTT. Translating gives CASGGGSPGAHF.

By share of the sample, this clone is medium-sized. The gene calls are TRBV19 and TRBJ2-3; 9 bases are a match to TRBD1. Germline CDR1 is LNHDA and CDR2 is SQIVND (reference sequence). The CDR3 extends over 16 amino acids. V lost 4 bases, J lost 0 bases, and 5 bases stayed unmatched. The CDR3 loop is CASSNRDRASTDTQYF. Written as DNA, the CDR3 is TGTGCCAGTAGTAACCGGGACAGGGCTAGCACAGATACGCAGTATTTT.

The chain carries TRBV19 and TRBJ2-7; 7 bases match TRBD2. The V gene end was trimmed by 5 bases and the J gene end by 0 bases; junction bases not matched to a gene: 7. The germline gives CDR1 LNHDA, CDR2 SQIVND (reference sequence). The CDR3 contains 15 residues. As DNA, the CDR3 is TGTGCCAGTAGTTCCCGGGGAGGGAACTCCTACGAGCAGTACTTC. This gives the protein CASSSRGGNSYEQYF. The complete variable domain, with remaining parts taken from reference TRBV19 and TRBJ2-7, reads DGGITQSPKYLFRKEGQNVTLSCEQNLNHDAMYWYRQDPGQGLRLIYYSQIVNDFQKGDIAEGYSVSREKKESFPLTVTSAQKNPTAFYLCASSSRGGNSYEQYFGPGTRLTVT.

The rearrangement uses TRBV9 and TRBJ2-7, with 9 bases that match TRBD1. V lost 2 bases to trimming and J lost 3 bases; unmatched junction nucleotides: 3. The CDR3 runs to 14 residues. Germline CDR1 SGDLS, CDR2 YYNGEE. CDR3 loop: CASSVGTGNYEQYF. CDR3 sequence (DNA): TGTGCCAGCAGCGTGGGGACAGGGAACTACGAGCAGTACTTC. The whole variable domain, remainder taken from reference TRBV9 and TRBJ2-7, is DSGVTQTPKHLITATGQRVTLRCSPRSGDLSVYWYQQSLDQGLQFLIQYYNGEERAKGNILERFSAQQFPDLHSELNLSSLELGDSALYFCASSVGTGNYEQYFGPGTRLTVT.

The chain employs TRBV9 and TRBJ2-5; D gene uncertain. CDR3 size: 14 residues. V was shortened by 0 bases and J by 2 bases, with 8 bases between the two germline ends. Germline V gene lookup returns CDR1 SGDLS and CDR2 YYNGEE. CDR3 residues: CASSVALSQETQYF. The DNA of the CDR3 is TGTGCCAGCAGCGTAGCTTTGAGTCAAGAGACCCAGTACTTC.

The chain has TRBV7-9 and TRBJ1-2; D gene uncertain. Per the germline V gene, CDR1 is SEHNR and CDR2 is FQNEAQ (reference sequence). Trimming cost V 3 bases and J 3 bases, with 11 bases left between them. CDR3 length: 14 residues. CDR3 DNA: TGTGCCAGCAGCTTCCGGGAAAATTACTATGGCTACACCTTC. Translated: CASSFRENYYGYTF.

This chain uses TRBV28 with TRBJ1-5; no definite D call. CDR3 length equals 15 residues. V was trimmed by 3 bases and J by 7 bases, leaving 16 bases between them. CDR1 MDHEN and CDR2 SYDVKM come from the germline V gene. The DNA for the CDR3 is TGTGCCAGCAGTTTCATGACTTTGACCCCGCAGCCCCAGCATTTT. Its translation: CASSFMTLTPQPQHF.

The CDR3 sequence: CASTGSTDTQYF. In DNA, the CDR3 is TGTGCCAGCACCGGGAGCACAGATACGCAGTATTTT. The chain links TRBV6-1 to TRBJ2-3; D uncertain. Germline CDR1 and CDR2: MNHNS and SASEGT. This CDR3 is built from 12 residues. Trimming pared 7 bases from V and 0 bases from J, leaving 5 bases between.

This chain uses TRBV9 with TRBJ1-2; D remains ambiguous. The CDR3 contains 18 residues. V dropped 0 bases and J dropped 6 bases, with 24 bases sitting between them. Germline V CDR1 and CDR2: SGDLS, YYNGEE. This CDR3 reads CASSVGLRTTSGQDGYTF. CDR3 sequence (DNA): TGTGCCAGCAGCGTAGGATTACGGACGACTTCGGGTCAGGATGGCTACACCTTC.

The chain combines TRBV28 with TRBJ2-7, with D perhaps TRBD1 (6 bases). CDR3 size: 16 residues. Trimming took 6 bases from V and 4 from J, leaving 22 bases between them. CDR1 and CDR2 (germline): MDHEN, SYDVKM. In nucleotides, the CDR3 is TGTGCCAGCAGCTCTTTGCAGGGGTTATTTGGGTACGAGCAGTACTTC. Translation: CASSSLQGLFGYEQYF.

The chain couples TRBV7-2 to TRBJ2-1; 7 bases fit TRBD2. Germline trimming cut 4 bases from V and 7 bases from J; bases unmatched to any gene: 13. CDR1 SGHTA and CDR2 FQGNSA come from the germline V gene. The CDR3 has 16 residues. The CDR3 sequence: CASSSLSGTTRNEQFF. DNA for the CDR3: TGTGCCAGCAGCTCATTATCCGGGACTACGAGAAATGAGCAGTTCTTC.

This chain connects TRBV18 to TRBJ2-2, with D possibly being TRBD1 (5 bases). The CDR3 has 16 residues. Germline V gene sequence: CDR1 KGHSH, CDR2 LQKENI. V lost 0 bases and J lost 5, with 13 bases in between. The CDR3 here is CASSPPARVRTGELFF. DNA of the CDR3: TGTGCCAGCTCACCACCGGCCAGGGTGCGGACCGGGGAGCTGTTTTTT.

This chain links TRBV28 with TRBJ1-1; 7 nucleotides match TRBD1. The CDR3 covers 13 residues. V shed 11 bases and J 7 bases; nucleotides not matched to a gene: 13. Germline lookup yields CDR1 MDHEN and CDR2 SYDVKM. The CDR3 loop reads CASTPGTVNEAFF. The CDR3 DNA is TGTGCCTCGACTCCCGGGACAGTCAATGAAGCTTTCTTT.

The V call is TRBV4-2, the J call TRBJ1-2; D gene ambiguous. Germline V gene lookup returns CDR1 LGHNA and CDR2 YNFKEQ. Between the trimmed V and J ends, which lost 0 bases and 2 bases, there was a span of 7 bases. This CDR3 region has 14 residues. The CDR3 region is CASSQEGRNYGYTF. CDR3 nucleotides: TGTGCCAGCAGCCAAGAAGGTAGAAACTATGGCTACACCTTC.

Only a few counts were recorded for this clone. The rearrangement links TRBV7-3 to TRBJ2-3; weak D call: TRBD2 (7 bases). CDR1 is SGHTA and CDR2 is FQGTGA in the germline V gene. Trimming took 4 bases from V and 2 from J, leaving 13 bases between them. There are 15 residues in the CDR3. CDR3 residues: CASSSRGAPTDTQYF. The CDR3 DNA reads TGTGCCAGCAGCTCCCGGGGGGCCCCCACAGATACGCAGTATTTT.

This chain links TRBV4-3 with TRBJ1-5; D remains ambiguous. The CDR3 extends over 15 amino acids. Germline CDR1 reads LGHNA; CDR2 reads YSLEER. Trimming cost V 0 bases and J 0 bases, with 6 bases left between them. CDR3 amino acids: CASSQDWYSNQPQHF. In nucleotides, the CDR3 is TGCGCCAGCAGCCAAGATTGGTATAGCAATCAGCCCCAGCATTTT.

The chain joins TRBV29-1 to TRBJ1-2; perhaps TRBD1 as D (6 bases). The CDR3 extends over 11 amino acids. Germline CDR1 reads SQVTM; CDR2 reads ANQGSEA. Trimming removed 8 bases at V and 8 bases at J, with 15 bases between. CDR3 loop: CSTLQGLGYTF. The CDR3, as DNA: TGCAGCACTCTACAGGGATTGGGCTACACCTTC.

This clone was seen a handful of times. The gene calls are TRBV19 and TRBJ1-5; the D gene is possibly TRBD1 (6 bases). CDR1 is LNHDA, CDR2 SQIVND, per germline (reference sequence). CDR3 length: 16 residues. Trimming pared 1 base from V and 2 bases from J, leaving 12 bases between. The CDR3 loop reads CASSIVPGAGNQPQHF. DNA of the CDR3: TGTGCCAGTAGTATAGTTCCGGGGGCAGGCAATCAGCCCCAGCATTTT. The full variable domain, its missing parts supplied by reference TRBV19 and TRBJ1-5, is DGGITQSPKYLFRKEGQNVTLSCEQNLNHDAMYWYRQDPGQGLRLIYYSQIVNDFQKGDIAEGYSVSREKKESFPLTVTSAQKNPTAFYLCASSIVPGAGNQPQHFGDGTRLSIL.